This is a list of T cell receptor beta chains from one sample in a study of somatic mutations in cytotoxic T cells in rheumatoid arthritis. Sequencing was performed with immunoSEQ multiplex PCR; in TCRdb, only in-frame clones are kept and a portion is missing. The sample holds about 10,000 clones; 81% are singletons and the top ten take around a fifth. Sequenced sample: CD8+ T cells sorted from blood. The receptors come from a woman between 45 and 65 years old in good health. The CDR3 runs from the conserved cysteine through the conserved F or W. Fields, in order: J gene, V gene, D gene, clone size, CDR3 protein, CDR3 DNA. The D gene is left open where the match is weak. Size is omitted from some rows. Given values are once, few, many or a class for expanded clones.

j_gene: TRBJ2-1; v_gene: TRBV7-2; d_gene: NA; abundance: NA; CDR3aa: CASSPGSGAYNEQFF; CDR3nt: TGTGCCAGCAGCCCCGGGTCAGGGGCCTACAATGAGCAGTTCTTC
j_gene: TRBJ2-7; v_gene: TRBV10-3; d_gene: TRBD2; abundance: NA; CDR3aa: CAITGGPFYEQYF; CDR3nt: TGTGCCATCACGGGAGGACCATTCTACGAGCAGTACTTC
j_gene: TRBJ2-7; v_gene: TRBV27; d_gene: NA; abundance: NA; CDR3aa: CASSLGQLSGEQYF; CDR3nt: TGTGCCAGCAGTTTAGGGCAGCTTTCCGGCGAGCAGTACTTC
j_gene: TRBJ1-1; v_gene: TRBV7-2; d_gene: NA; abundance: NA; CDR3aa: CASSPGEAGLSYEAFF; CDR3nt: TGTGCCAGCAGCCCGGGGGAGGCAGGGCTTAGTTATGAAGCTTTCTTT
j_gene: TRBJ2-7; v_gene: TRBV7-2; d_gene: TRBD1; abundance: NA; CDR3aa: CASSLGQGASEQYF; CDR3nt: TGTGCCAGCAGCTTAGGACAGGGGGCGTCCGAGCAGTACTTC
j_gene: TRBJ2-7; v_gene: TRBV19; d_gene: TRBD1; abundance: NA; CDR3aa: CASSPYRQGTYEQYF; CDR3nt: TGTGCCAGTAGTCCCTACAGACAGGGGACCTACGAGCAGTACTTC
j_gene: TRBJ2-1; v_gene: TRBV11-1; d_gene: TRBD2; abundance: NA; CDR3aa: CASSLTSGNNEQFF; CDR3nt: TGTGCCAGCAGCTTAACTAGCGGTAACAATGAGCAGTTCTTC
j_gene: TRBJ1-5; v_gene: TRBV6-5; d_gene: NA; abundance: few; CDR3aa: CASSYDWNQPQHF; CDR3nt: TGTGCCAGCAGTTACGACTGGAATCAGCCCCAGCATTTT
j_gene: TRBJ2-7; v_gene: TRBV4-2; d_gene: TRBD2; abundance: medium-sized; CDR3aa: CASSQGTSESYEQYF; CDR3nt: TGTGCCAGCAGCCAAGGGACTAGCGAGTCCTACGAGCAGTACTTC
j_gene: TRBJ2-7; v_gene: TRBV5-3; d_gene: NA; abundance: NA; CDR3aa: CARSRVVYEQYF; CDR3nt: TGTGCCAGAAGCCGGGTTGTCTACGAGCAGTACTTC
j_gene: TRBJ2-4; v_gene: TRBV7-2; d_gene: NA; abundance: once; CDR3aa: CASSLFGADGDIQYF; CDR3nt: TGTGCCAGCAGCTTGTTTGGTGCGGATGGTGACATTCAGTACTTC
j_gene: TRBJ2-1; v_gene: TRBV29-1; d_gene: TRBD2; abundance: NA; CDR3aa: CSVEVTSGGNEQFF; CDR3nt: TGCAGCGTTGAAGTTACTAGCGGGGGGAATGAGCAGTTCTTC
j_gene: TRBJ1-5; v_gene: TRBV7-9; d_gene: TRBD1; abundance: NA; CDR3aa: CASSLGGQGARSNQPQHF; CDR3nt: TGTGCCAGCAGCTTAGGGGGACAGGGGGCGAGGAGCAATCAGCCCCAGCATTTT